This TCR beta chain was documented in a study of regulatory T cells in long-lasting Graves disease. Notes on the study in general: The study found TRBV28, TRBJ1-2 and TRBJ2-5 favored in persistent disease.

Time point denoted: persistent/refractory GD, antithyroid drugs over 5 years with positive TRAb. PBMC-extracted RNA yielded the TCR library. Only a few counts were recorded for this clonotype. What it recognizes is unknown. Library construction for TCR beta used iRepertoire HTBI primers and Arm-PCR of CDR3 regions. TCRdb itself ran the multiplex PCR reads through MiXCR, one entry per CDR3 protein. The sample carries about half a million distinct CDR3 sequences, about 20% recorded once. CDR1 and CDR2 (germline): KGHSH, LQKENI. The CDR3 contains 12 residues. The trim removed 7 bases at V and 5 bases at J, leaving 0 bases unmatched.

The chain recombines TRBV18 with TRBJ2-2, with TRBD1 matching over 8 bases. This receptor was obtained from a female donor with Graves disease. The sample consisted of peripheral blood mononuclear cells (PBMCs), taken when the disease was refractory, from a patient treated with antithyroid drugs. CDR3 in amino acids: CASYRGTGELFF. The CDR3 region has the DNA TGTGCCAGCTACAGGGGGACCGGGGAGCTGTTTTTT.